Each of the 2 T cell receptor beta chains below was sequenced from the same sample in a study of STAT5B mutations in CD4+ large granular lymphocyte leukemia. TCRdb keeps only in-frame clones here, not all; method: immunoSEQ multiplex PCR. The data show about 33,000 clones, 81% seen once. The sample was CD4+ T cells from blood buffy coats. The receptors derive from a human donor in good health.

The chain employs TRBV5-1 and TRBJ2-3; 7 bases agree with TRBD2. This CDR3 spans 15 amino acids. Trimming at V came to 3 bases and at J to 2 bases, leaving 6 bases not matched to a gene. CDR1 and CDR2 from the germline V gene are SGHRS and YFSETQ. The CDR3 coding sequence is TGCGCCAGCAGCTCGGGACTATCTTCCACAGATACGCAGTATTTT. As protein: CASSSGLSSTDTQYF.

The chain employs TRBV7-6 and TRBJ2-5; D assignment may be TRBD1 or TRBD2 (5 bases each). The ends were cut back, 5 bases at V and 9 bases at J, with 13 bases in the middle. The CDR3 contains 12 residues. Looked up from germline, CDR1 is SGHVS and CDR2 is FNYEAQ. In DNA, the CDR3 is TGTGCCAGCAGCCCCCCGGGGCGATCCCAGTACTTC. It encodes CASSPPGRSQYF.